The 10 T cell receptor beta chains below come from one sample, sequenced in a study of shared clonotypes between healthy human individuals. Sequencing used immunoSEQ multiplex PCR; TCRdb keeps in-frame clones, though not all of them. The table includes approximately 95,000 clones, 65% to 70% detected once. The sample was memory CD8+ T cells sorted from blood. The subset denotes: CD45RO+ cells pooled with CCR7-negative TemRA cells. Every receptor here comes from a man aged 25-45 years in good health.

The genes are TRBV19 and TRBJ1-2; a weak D match, TRBD1 (5 bases). Germline CDR1 is LNHDA and CDR2 is SQIVND (reference sequence). The V end was cut by 5 bases, the J end by 8 bases, with 12 bases between. The CDR3 extends over 12 amino acids. In nucleotides, the CDR3 is TGTGCCAGTAGTTTGGCAGGGATCGGCTACACCTTC. Its protein is CASSLAGIGYTF.

The chain couples TRBV9 to TRBJ1-1, with D uncertain. Germline V CDR1 and CDR2: SGDLS, YYNGEE. The CDR3 totals 14 residues. The germline V and J ends were trimmed by 1 base and 1 base, with 8 bases remaining between them. The CDR3 coding sequence is TGTGCCAGCAGCGTATCGAACAGGAACACTGAAGCTTTCTTT. This sequence encodes CASSVSNRNTEAFF. The full variable domain, completed using reference TRBV9 and TRBJ1-1, is DSGVTQTPKHLITATGQRVTLRCSPRSGDLSVYWYQQSLDQGLQFLIQYYNGEERAKGNILERFSAQQFPDLHSELNLSSLELGDSALYFCASSVSNRNTEAFFGQGTRLTVV.

This clone showed up just a few times. J is TRBJ2-7 and V is TRBV5-3; D is possibly TRBD2 (6 bases). TRBV5-3 is noted as an ORF with a role that remains uncertain. V was pared by 1 base and J by 4 bases, with 30 bases between. The CDR3 runs 20 residues. The DNA of the CDR3 is TGTGCCAGAAGCTTGTTTGTCCCTTTTCGGGCTAGCGAGTTTTCTTACGAGCAGTACTTC. Encoded protein: CARSLFVPFRASEFSYEQYF.

J is TRBJ2-7 and V is TRBV15; 7 nucleotides align to TRBD1. J was trimmed by 3 bases and V by 3 bases; bases with no gene match: 5. This CDR3 region has 14 residues. Germline V gene sequence: CDR1 LNHNV, CDR2 YYDKDF (reference sequence). As DNA, the CDR3 is TGTGCCACCAGCAGGACAGGGCTAAACTACGAGCAGTACTTC. Residues: CATSRTGLNYEQYF.

This clone appeared once. V gene TRBV25-1 combines with J gene TRBJ2-7; D may be TRBD2 (6 bases). CDR3 length: 17 amino acids. Germline assignment: CDR1 MGHDK and CDR2 SYGVNS. V shed 5 bases and J shed 0 bases, with 20 bases lying between them. CDR3 sequence (DNA): TGTGCCAGCAGTTCCCCCCCGGGAGACAGAAGCTCCTACGAGCAGTACTTC. The encoded protein is CASSSPPGDRSSYEQYF.

This clone was observed a single time. The genes are TRBV4-1 and TRBJ2-3, with unresolved D. With 0 bases removed from V and 2 bases from J, the gap between germline ends came to 24 bases. Germline values: CDR1 MGHRA, CDR2 YSYEKL. The CDR3 extends over 20 amino acids. CDR3 amino acids: CASSQEYPGPTSVNTDTQYF. CDR3 nucleotide sequence: TGCGCCAGCAGCCAAGAGTATCCAGGTCCAACCTCAGTAAACACAGATACGCAGTATTTT.

The rearrangement links TRBV19 to TRBJ1-4; D is ambiguous. CDR3 length: 14 amino acids. V was trimmed by 5 bases and J by 8 bases, leaving 15 bases between them. The germline V gene encodes CDR1 LNHDA and CDR2 SQIVND (reference sequence). CDR3 nucleotide sequence: TGTGCCAGTAGTTCCCTTCAAATTGAGGAAAAACTGTTTTTT. As protein: CASSSLQIEEKLFF.

This chain joins TRBV9 and TRBJ2-2; 8 bases match TRBD2. The CDR3 loop spans 16 amino acids. CDR1 is SGDLS, CDR2 YYNGEE, per germline. Trimming removed 0 bases from V and 5 bases from J; junction bases left unmatched: 6. CDR3 region: CASSVGIERETGELFF. CDR3 nucleotides: TGTGCCAGCAGCGTAGGAATCGAGCGGGAGACCGGGGAGCTGTTTTTT.

This clone was seen just once. The gene calls are TRBV7-2 and TRBJ1-2, with D unclear. Germline lookup yields CDR1 SGHTA and CDR2 FQGNSA. CDR3 length: 16 residues. Trimming removed 4 bases from V and 4 bases from J, with 19 bases in between. CDR3 nucleotides: TGTGCCAGCAGCTCAACGGACGGGGAAGATATCTATGGCTACACCTTC. Protein: CASSSTDGEDIYGYTF.

The J gene is TRBJ2-7, the V gene TRBV27, with 10 bases aligning to TRBD2. V shed 9 bases, J shed 3 bases, and the junction held 5 bases outside the gene matches. The CDR3 totals 13 residues. The germline CDR1 and CDR2 sequences are MNHEY and SMNVEV (reference sequence). The CDR3 loop reads CASGAGGGYEQYF. The CDR3 DNA reads TGTGCCAGTGGAGCGGGAGGGGGCTACGAGCAGTACTTC.